Below, 3 T cell receptor beta chains from the same sample are listed, as sequenced in a study of cytomegalovirus exposure and HLA in healthy donors. Generated by immunoSEQ multiplex PCR, the TCRdb table keeps only in-frame clones and is missing some. The sample consists of approximately 150,000 clones, roughly 80% of them appearing once. The specimen sequenced was PBMCs. These receptor sequences come from a man younger than 45 in good health and CMV-seropositive.

This clone was observed a single time. V and J are TRBV7-8 and TRBJ1-2, with D maybe TRBD1 (5 bases). V lost 4 bases and J lost 6, with 15 bases in between. The CDR3 is made up of 14 amino acids. Germline V gene data show CDR1 as SGHVS and CDR2 as FQNEAQ. The CDR3 sequence: CASSSQTRGDGYTF. CDR3 in DNA: TGTGCCAGCAGCTCACAAACGCGGGGCGATGGCTACACCTTC. The full variable domain, its missing parts supplied by reference TRBV7-8 and TRBJ1-2, is GAGVSQSPRYKVAKRGQDVALRCDPISGHVSLFWYQQALGQGPEFLTYFQNEAQLDKSGLPSDRFFAERPEGSVSTLKIQRTQQEDSAVYLCASSSQTRGDGYTFGSGTRLTVV.

V is TRBV7-6 and J is TRBJ2-1, with D perhaps matching TRBD2 (5 bases). V was pared by 7 bases and J by 5 bases, with 27 bases between. Germline CDR1 and CDR2: SGHVS and FNYEAQ. This CDR3 region has 18 residues. The CDR3 is CASIPRRWAGKEDNEQFF. The CDR3 nucleotides are TGTGCCAGCATCCCTCGGAGATGGGCGGGCAAGGAAGACAATGAGCAGTTCTTC.

This chain connects TRBV28 to TRBJ1-5, with 7 bases identical to TRBD1. Per the germline V gene, CDR1 is MDHEN and CDR2 is SYDVKM. This CDR3 spans 15 amino acids. J lost 6 bases, V lost 2 bases, and 7 bases had no gene match. As DNA, the CDR3 is TGTGCCAGCAGTTTAGGGGCCAGGGGGATTCAGCCCCAGCATTTT. Protein: CASSLGARGIQPQHF.